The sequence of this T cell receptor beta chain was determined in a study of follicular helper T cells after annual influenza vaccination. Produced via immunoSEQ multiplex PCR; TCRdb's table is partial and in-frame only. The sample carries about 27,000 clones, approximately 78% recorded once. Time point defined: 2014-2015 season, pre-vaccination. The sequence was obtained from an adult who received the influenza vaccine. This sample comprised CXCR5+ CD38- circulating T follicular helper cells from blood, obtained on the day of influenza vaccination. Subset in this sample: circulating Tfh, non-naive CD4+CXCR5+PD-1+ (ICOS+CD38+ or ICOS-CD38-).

CDR3 sequence: CASRTGGSYEQYF. CDR3 nucleotide sequence: TGTGCCAGCAGGACGGGGGGGTCCTACGAGCAGTACTTC. The chain uses TRBV6-1 and TRBJ2-7; 8 positions agree with TRBD2. CDR1 MNHNS and CDR2 SASEGT come from the germline V gene. The V segment lost 6 bases and the J segment 1 base; nucleotides outside the gene matches: 2. CDR3 length equals 13 residues.